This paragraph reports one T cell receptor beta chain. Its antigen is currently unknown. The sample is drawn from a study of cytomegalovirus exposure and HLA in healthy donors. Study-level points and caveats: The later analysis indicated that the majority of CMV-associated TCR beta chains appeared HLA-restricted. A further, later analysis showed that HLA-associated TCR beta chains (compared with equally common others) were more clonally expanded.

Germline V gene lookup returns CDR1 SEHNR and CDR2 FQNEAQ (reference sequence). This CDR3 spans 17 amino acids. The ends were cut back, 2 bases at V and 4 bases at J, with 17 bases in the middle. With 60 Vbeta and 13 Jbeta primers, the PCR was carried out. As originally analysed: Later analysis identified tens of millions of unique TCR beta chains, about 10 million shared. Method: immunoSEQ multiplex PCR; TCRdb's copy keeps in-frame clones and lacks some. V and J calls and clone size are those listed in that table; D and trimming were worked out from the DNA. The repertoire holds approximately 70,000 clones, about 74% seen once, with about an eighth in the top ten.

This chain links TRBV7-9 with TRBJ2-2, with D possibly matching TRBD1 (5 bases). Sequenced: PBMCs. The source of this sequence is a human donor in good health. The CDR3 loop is CASSLPRQGKGTGELFF. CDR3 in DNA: TGTGCCAGCAGCTTACCCCGGCAGGGAAAAGGCACCGGGGAGCTGTTTTTT.